Listed below are T cell receptor beta chains from one sample, sequenced in a study of shared T cell receptors in the human thymus. Assay used: immunoSEQ multiplex PCR; TCRdb lists only in-frame clones, some missing. The repertoire consists of hundreds of thousands of clones, with approximately 87% occurring once and the leading ten covering about 0.01%. This sample was also put to use in a study of human thymus T cells.

Material: thymocytes. The source of these receptors is a boy less than two years old with a congenital heart defect. CDR3s include the opening cysteine and the closing phenylalanine or tryptophan.

TRBV29-1	TRBJ2-7	CSVENRILYEQYF
TRBV28	TRBJ2-7	CASTSGTGASAGLAGEYSYEQYF
TRBV4-3	TRBJ2-3	CASSPRGGSSTDTQYF
TRBV25-1	TRBJ2-2	CASSESSSENTGELFF
TRBV9	TRBJ2-2	CASSATTKRTGELFF
TRBV2	TRBJ1-1	CASSRGGWDTEAFF
TRBV7-9	TRBJ2-7	CASSLDNLRDRKYEQYF
TRBV9	TRBJ2-5	CASSVEGAGQETQYF
TRBV28	TRBJ2-7	CASSSHRGLHSYEQYF
TRBV4-1	TRBJ1-4	CASSHVRGGADEKLFF
TRBV2	TRBJ2-7	CASRPLWASGSYEQYF
TRBV27	TRBJ2-7	CASSSGQVSTEQYF
TRBV27	TRBJ2-3	CASSPGTSGEADTQYF
TRBV7-2	TRBJ2-5	CASSLVPSGTQETQYF
TRBV13	TRBJ1-2	CASSLGLGGYTF
TRBV4-3	TRBJ1-1	CASSQRGSGGAPTEAFF
TRBV10-1	TRBJ1-2	CASSADRPYGYTF
TRBV19	TRBJ2-7	CASSTRTSGSYEQYF
TRBV15	TRBJ2-7	CATSSRDRGKVNEQYF
TRBV15	TRBJ2-1	CATSSILVGEQFF
TRBV27	TRBJ1-2	CASSNLGQGNYGYTF